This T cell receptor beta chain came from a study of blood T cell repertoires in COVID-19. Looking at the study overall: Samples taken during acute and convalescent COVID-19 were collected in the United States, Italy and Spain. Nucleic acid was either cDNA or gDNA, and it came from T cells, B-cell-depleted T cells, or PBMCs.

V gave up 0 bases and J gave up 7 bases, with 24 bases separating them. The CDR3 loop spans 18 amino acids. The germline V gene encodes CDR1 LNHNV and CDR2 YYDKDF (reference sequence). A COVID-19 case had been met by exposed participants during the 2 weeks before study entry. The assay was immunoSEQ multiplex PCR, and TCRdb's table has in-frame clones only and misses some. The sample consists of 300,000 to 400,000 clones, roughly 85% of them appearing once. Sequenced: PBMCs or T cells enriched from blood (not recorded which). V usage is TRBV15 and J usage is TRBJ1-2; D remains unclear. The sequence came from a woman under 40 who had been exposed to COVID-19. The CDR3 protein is CATSRDKTRAGFSRGYTF. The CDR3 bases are TGTGCCACCAGCAGAGATAAAACGAGAGCAGGCTTCTCTCGTGGCTACACCTTC.